Listed below are T cell receptor beta chains from one sample, sequenced in a study of blood T cell repertoires in COVID-19. TCRdb's copy holds only in-frame clones and misses some; the assay was immunoSEQ multiplex PCR. The sample carries 120,000 to 150,000 clones, about 80% recorded once. Sequencing was carried out using peripheral blood. The source is a human donor in a cohort sampled during active COVID-19. The CDR3 runs from the conserved cysteine through the conserved F or W. The D gene is left open where the match is weak. A clone size is listed for some rows: how often the clone was seen (once, few, many), or a class if it is expanded.

J | size | V | D | CDR3 | DNA
TRBJ1-6 | - | TRBV9 | - | CASSDRQESSYNSPLHF | TGTGCCAGCAGCGATCGACAGGAGAGCTCCTATAATTCACCCCTCCACTTT
TRBJ1-2 | - | TRBV7-8 | TRBD1 | CASSLRAGGGYTF | TGTGCCAGCAGCTTACGCGCAGGGGGCGGCTACACCTTC
TRBJ2-1 | many | TRBV9 | TRBD1 | CASSKLGTGGFDNEQFF | TGTGCCAGCAGCAAACTCGGGACAGGGGGCTTCGACAATGAGCAGTTCTTC
TRBJ2-1 | - | TRBV7-9 | TRBD2 | CASSVGGLADEQFF | TGTGCCAGCAGCGTAGGGGGACTAGCGGATGAGCAGTTCTTC
TRBJ1-6 | - | TRBV30 | - | CAWSVGRHISYNSPLHF | TGTGCCTGGAGTGTGGGGCGACATATCTCCTATAATTCACCCCTCCACTTT
TRBJ1-5 | few | TRBV7-8 | - | CASSLVGDQPQHF | TGTGCCAGCAGCTTAGTCGGAGATCAGCCCCAGCATTTT
TRBJ1-3 | - | TRBV7-9 | - | CASTPFSGNTIYF | TGTGCCAGCACCCCTTTCTCTGGAAACACCATATATTTT
TRBJ2-7 | - | TRBV5-5 | TRBD2 | CASSPGTSFYEQYF | TGTGCCAGCAGCCCCGGGACTAGCTTCTACGAGCAGTACTTC
TRBJ2-1 | - | TRBV15 | - | CATSRTRHNEQFF | TGTGCCACCAGCAGGACTAGACACAATGAGCAGTTCTTC
TRBJ1-6 | - | TRBV6-5 | - | CASSFNRESLHF | TGTGCCAGCAGTTTTAACAGGGAGTCCCTCCACTTT
TRBJ1-3 | - | TRBV28 | - | CASSPYARGGLQDTIYF | TGTGCCAGCAGTCCATATGCTAGGGGGGGCCTCCAGGACACCATATATTTT
TRBJ1-1 | - | TRBV25-1 | - | CASSESGNTEAFF | TGTGCCAGCAGTGAATCGGGGAACACTGAAGCTTTCTTT
TRBJ2-3 | - | TRBV9 | TRBD2 | CASSPGTSGGEPSTDTQYF | TGTGCCAGCAGCCCAGGGACTAGCGGGGGGGAACCTAGCACAGATACGCAGTATTTT
TRBJ1-2 | once | TRBV3-1/TRBV3-2 | TRBD1 | CASSLKDRAYGYTF | TGTGCCAGCAGCCTAAAAGACAGGGCGTATGGCTACACCTTC
TRBJ1-1 | - | TRBV30 | - | CAWSYVNTEAFF | TGTGCCTGGAGTTATGTGAACACTGAAGCTTTCTTT
TRBJ1-6 | - | TRBV6-6 | TRBD1 | CASSPTGAVNSPLHF | TGTGCCAGCAGTCCGACAGGGGCGGTTAATTCACCCCTCCACTTT
TRBJ2-5 | - | TRBV5-1 | TRBD1 | CASSLPLGQGETQYF | TGCGCCAGCAGCTTGCCCCTAGGACAGGGTGAGACCCAGTACTTC
TRBJ2-5 | - | TRBV13 | - | CASSLTGWETQYF | TGTGCCAGCAGCCTCACAGGGTGGGAGACCCAGTACTTC
TRBJ2-1 | once | TRBV28 | - | CASSLNQGWNEQFF | TGTGCCAGCAGTTTGAATCAGGGTTGGAATGAGCAGTTCTTC
TRBJ2-1 | - | TRBV2 | TRBD2 | CASSFGLAGAYNEQFF | TGTGCCAGCAGTTTTGGACTAGCGGGGGCCTACAATGAGCAGTTCTTC
TRBJ1-5 | - | TRBV7-8 | - | CASSFDSYNQPQHF | TGTGCCAGCAGCTTCGACAGCTACAATCAGCCCCAGCATTTT
TRBJ2-2 | many | TRBV4-1 | - | CASSLNPAGELFF | TGCGCCAGCAGCCTCAACCCGGCCGGGGAGCTGTTTTTT
TRBJ1-5 | - | TRBV7-8 | TRBD1 | CASSQELTGGYQPQHF | TGTGCCAGCAGCCAGGAATTGACAGGGGGTTATCAGCCCCAGCATTTT
TRBJ1-2 | - | TRBV19 | - | CASHPLLGHYGYTF | TGTGCCAGCCATCCCCTCTTGGGGCACTATGGCTACACCTTC
TRBJ1-1 | - | TRBV19 | - | CASSPPGAANTEAFF | TGTGCCAGTAGTCCCCCAGGGGCCGCGAACACTGAAGCTTTCTTT
TRBJ1-2 | - | TRBV19 | - | CASSQWEDEGYTF | TGTGCCAGTAGTCAATGGGAGGATGAGGGCTACACCTTC
TRBJ1-1 | - | TRBV5-6 | TRBD1 | CASSVYSGTGNTEAFF | TGTGCCAGCAGCGTATATTCCGGGACAGGGAACACTGAAGCTTTCTTT
TRBJ2-1 | - | TRBV5-4 | - | CASSLALEQFF | TGTGCCAGCAGCTTGGCCCTGGAGCAGTTCTTC
TRBJ1-6 | - | TRBV11-2 | TRBD1 | CASSLGTGTSPLHF | TGTGCCAGCAGCTTAGGGACAGGGACCTCACCCCTCCACTTT
TRBJ2-1 | - | TRBV4-1 | - | CASSQVISLSYNEQFF | TGCGCCAGCAGCCAAGTTATTAGCCTTTCCTACAATGAGCAGTTCTTC
TRBJ2-1 | - | TRBV19 | TRBD2 | CASSTTSGRGNEQFF | TGTGCCAGTAGTACTACTAGCGGGAGAGGTAATGAGCAGTTCTTC
TRBJ2-1 | - | TRBV19 | - | CASSIGQESYNEQFF | TGTGCCAGTAGTATAGGACAGGAATCCTACAATGAGCAGTTCTTC
TRBJ1-6 | - | TRBV6-1 | - | CASSEAHIRGSPLHF | TGTGCCAGCAGTGAAGCCCATATAAGAGGTTCACCCCTCCACTTT
TRBJ1-5 | - | TRBV5-4 | TRBD1 | CASSTNGQGGNQPQHF | TGTGCCAGCAGCACGAACGGACAGGGGGGGAATCAGCCCCAGCATTTT
TRBJ1-2 | - | TRBV12-3/TRBV12-4 | TRBD1 | CASSRQGRGYTF | TGTGCCAGCAGTCGACAGGGAAGAGGCTACACCTTC
TRBJ1-3 | once | TRBV5-1 | - | CASSSLFHF | TGCGCCAGCAGCAGCCTCTTCCATTTT
TRBJ1-4 | - | TRBV5-5 | TRBD1 | CASSTGTGEKLFF | TGTGCCAGCAGCACCGGGACAGGGGAAAAACTGTTTTTT
TRBJ2-7 | - | TRBV28 | TRBD1 | CASNTRTGGLYEQYF | TGTGCCAGCAACACCCGGACAGGGGGCTTATACGAGCAGTACTTC
TRBJ2-1 | - | TRBV4-1 | TRBD2 | CASSQGVSLAGVDNEQFF | TGCGCCAGCAGCCAAGGGGTGAGTCTAGCGGGGGTCGACAATGAGCAGTTCTTC
TRBJ2-3 | - | TRBV5-1 | TRBD1 | CASSPGQGETDTQYF | TGCGCCAGCAGCCCGGGACAGGGGGAAACAGATACGCAGTATTTT
TRBJ2-5 | - | TRBV7-9 | - | CASIRELEETQYF | TGTGCCAGCATACGGGAGTTGGAGGAGACCCAGTACTTC
TRBJ1-4 | - | TRBV4-1 | - | CASSRGTATNEKLFF | TGCGCCAGCAGCCGTGGGACTGCAACTAATGAAAAACTGTTTTTT
TRBJ1-2 | - | TRBV7-9 | TRBD1 | CASSLAGTEKGYTF | TGTGCCAGCAGCTTAGCGGGGACAGAAAAAGGCTACACCTTC
TRBJ1-1 | - | TRBV11-3 | - | CASSLSGVTEAFF | TGTGCCAGCAGCTTATCAGGGGTCACTGAAGCTTTCTTT
TRBJ2-4 | - | TRBV6-6 | - | CASSLGRGHNIQYF | TGTGCCAGCAGCCTCGGGAGGGGGCACAACATTCAGTACTTC
TRBJ1-6 | - | TRBV9 | TRBD1 | CASSVQGAGSPLHF | TGTGCCAGCAGTGTACAGGGGGCAGGTTCACCCCTCCACTTT
TRBJ1-2 | - | TRBV3-1/TRBV3-2 | - | CASSQGSRSANYGYTF | TGTGCCAGCAGCCAAGGCTCGCGGTCAGCTAACTATGGCTACACCTTC
TRBJ2-3 | - | TRBV5-4 | - | CASSTRGGDTQYF | TGTGCCAGCAGCACTAGGGGGGGGGATACGCAGTATTTT
TRBJ2-2 | few | TRBV30 | TRBD2 | CAWRVSLAGGIGELFF | TGTGCCTGGAGAGTGAGCCTAGCGGGAGGCATCGGGGAGCTGTTTTTT
TRBJ2-3 | - | TRBV2 | TRBD1 | CASSTGQVRDTQYF | TGTGCCAGCAGCACTGGACAGGTCAGAGATACGCAGTATTTT
TRBJ1-2 | - | TRBV9 | - | CASSPYLVRTLRAGYTF | TGTGCCAGCAGCCCTTACCTGGTCCGGACTCTCCGGGCTGGCTACACCTTC